This TCR beta chain was obtained from a study of shared clonotypes between healthy human individuals. The V end lost 5 bases, the J end lost 5 bases, and 6 bases lay between the germline ends. The V gene's germline CDR1 is MDHEN and CDR2 SYDVKM. The CDR3 contains 11 residues. TCRdb keeps only in-frame clones here, not all; method: immunoSEQ multiplex PCR. The table lists 530,000 or so clones, 75% to 80% of them singletons. The chain joins TRBV28 to TRBJ1-2; D not certain. Sequencing was done on a sample of PBMCs. The clonotype comes from a woman aged 40 to 50 in good health. Some clones in this sample may be carry-over from other donors' samples. The CDR3 is CASSVAYGYTF. In nucleotides, the CDR3 is TGTGCCAGCAGTGTTGCTTATGGCTACACCTTC.